The 9 T cell receptor beta chains presented below share a single source sample, sequenced in a study of T cell responses to AZD1222 COVID-19 vaccine. Assay used: immunoSEQ multiplex PCR; TCRdb lists only in-frame clones, some missing. The repertoire has approximately 210,000 clones, about nine tenths of them found once; the top ten carry 3% to 3.5%. Source: peripheral blood, taken 28 days after the second AZD1222 dose. The receptors shown here come from an adult who received the AZD1222 COVID-19 vaccine.

The chain recombines TRBV10-3 with TRBJ1-4; 8 bases match TRBD1. The CDR3 is 15 amino acids. CDR1 is ENHRY and CDR2 is SYGVKD in the germline V gene. Losses at the gene ends were 8 bases for V and 3 bases for J; bases not matched to a gene: 8. The CDR3 loop is CAIGQGARANEKLFF. CDR3 sequence (DNA): TGTGCCATCGGGCAGGGGGCGCGAGCTAATGAAAAACTGTTTTTT.

The table lists this clone with a count of one. J is TRBJ2-3 and V is TRBV7-6; 7 positions match TRBD2. Germline assignment: CDR1 SGHVS and CDR2 FNYEAQ. V dropped 0 bases and J dropped 2; count of bases not matched to a gene: 8. The CDR3 loop spans 17 amino acids. As DNA, the CDR3 is TGTGCCAGCAGCTTAGCGGCTAGCGGAGGGTTCACAGATACGCAGTATTTT. Protein: CASSLAASGGFTDTQYF.

V and J are TRBV9 and TRBJ2-1; 8 bases align to TRBD2. Germline CDR1 SGDLS, CDR2 YYNGEE. There are 16 residues in the CDR3. With 3 bases clipped from V and 1 base from J, the junction kept 6 bases outside the gene matches. The CDR3 is CASSAVGLESYNEQFF. In nucleotides, the CDR3 is TGTGCCAGCAGCGCCGTGGGACTAGAGTCCTACAATGAGCAGTTCTTC.

The CDR3 sequence is CASSQGRQGGHEKLFF. CDR3 nucleotides: TGTGCCAGCAGCCAAGGCAGACAGGGGGGACATGAAAAACTGTTTTTT. This sequence joins TRBV14 and TRBJ1-4, with 9 bases fitting TRBD1. This CDR3 comprises 16 residues. V dropped 1 base and J dropped 6; count of bases not matched to a gene: 6. Germline values: CDR1 SGHDN, CDR2 FVKESK. Complete variable domain (other parts from reference TRBV14 and TRBJ1-4): EAGVTQFPSHSVIEKGQTVTLRCDPISGHDNLYWYRRVMGKEIKFLLHFVKESKQDESGMPNNRFLAERTGGTYSTLKVQPAELEDSGVYFCASSQGRQGGHEKLFFGSGTQLSVL.

This rearrangement joins TRBV24-1 to TRBJ2-1, with D possibly matching TRBD2 (6 bases). The CDR3 is made up of 17 amino acids. Germline values: CDR1 KGHDR, CDR2 SFDVKD. Trimming left V 2 bases short and J 10 bases short, with 23 bases between. The CDR3 coding sequence is TGTGCCACCAGTGATTCTCAACTTCCGGGACTTAGGGTGGAGCAGTTCTTC. Its translation: CATSDSQLPGLRVEQFF.

The V call is TRBV9, the J call TRBJ2-3; 12 bases are a match to TRBD2. This CDR3 comprises 16 residues. Per the germline V gene, CDR1 is SGDLS and CDR2 is YYNGEE. V was pared by 4 bases and J by 4 bases, with 7 bases of the junction left unmatched. CDR3 amino acids: CASSQSSGRAADTQYF. The CDR3 nucleotides are TGTGCCAGCAGCCAATCTAGCGGGAGGGCCGCAGATACGCAGTATTTT.

The chain has TRBV30 and TRBJ2-7, with 7 nucleotides matching TRBD2. This CDR3 has 15 residues. The junction had 16 bases not matched to a gene; V was cut back by 4 bases and J by 7 bases. CDR1 and CDR2 (germline): GTSNPN, SVGIG (reference sequence). The CDR3 coding sequence is TGTGCCTGGACCGAGGGGACTATCCTTCGGGGGGAGCAGTACTTC. Its protein is CAWTEGTILRGEQYF.

The V gene is TRBV19, the J gene TRBJ1-4, with D possibly TRBD1 on 5 matching bases. The germline V and J ends were trimmed by 10 bases and 0 bases, with 12 bases remaining between them. The CDR3 is 14 amino acids. The germline gives CDR1 LNHDA, CDR2 SQIVND (reference sequence). CDR3 region: CATRDPATNEKLFF. For the CDR3, the DNA is TGTGCCACTCGGGACCCAGCAACTAATGAAAAACTGTTTTTT.

The chain joins TRBV29-1 to TRBJ2-3; D is uncertain. Looked up from germline, CDR1 is SQVTM and CDR2 is ANQGSEA. The CDR3 extends over 14 amino acids. V lost 7 bases and J lost 4, with 18 bases in between. For the CDR3, the DNA is TGCAGCGCCTGGCCGAACCTCTCACCAGATACGCAGTATTTT. Protein product: CSAWPNLSPDTQYF.